This TCR beta chain was recovered during a study of shared clonotypes between healthy human individuals. Study-wide context: Participating donors consisted of a couple of women and a few men aged 18 to 49.

The CDR3 is made up of 19 amino acids. Germline CDR1 and CDR2: PRHDT and FYEKMQ (reference sequence). J lost 0 bases, V lost 0 bases, and 8 bases had no gene match. CD45RO-negative CD8 cells positively selected for CCR7 made up the naive population, which excluded terminally differentiated effector memory CD45RA+ cells. The method was immunoSEQ multiplex PCR; TCRdb's version includes in-frame clones alone and lacks a portion of them. The sample holds about 2.2 million clones, just over 90% seen once. Points on this clone: Its antigen is not identified.

Study-wide points: Some naive CD4 clonotypes, roughly 4.8%, turned up in common across a few donors. Sampling used blood alone; tissue repertoires probably differ.

Material for sequencing was naive CD8+ T cells from PBMCs. This TCR was sampled from a man younger than 35 in good health. Some clones in this sample may be carry-over from other donors' samples. V usage is TRBV13 and J usage is TRBJ2-1; 10 positions match TRBD2. The CDR3, as DNA: TGTGCCAGCAGCTTAGGGCTGGGAACTAGCGGGGACTCCTACAATGAGCAGTTCTTC. This gives the protein CASSLGLGTSGDSYNEQFF. The full variable domain, completed using reference TRBV13 and TRBJ2-1, is AAGVIQSPRHLIKEKRETATLKCYPIPRHDTVYWYQQGPGQDPQFLISFYEKMQSDKGSIPDRFSAQQFSDYHSELNMSSLELGDSALYFCASSLGLGTSGDSYNEQFFGPGTRLTVL.